This is a list of T cell receptor beta chains from one sample in a study of cytomegalovirus exposure and HLA in healthy donors. Measured with immunoSEQ multiplex PCR; TCRdb has only the in-frame clones, and not every one. Here the sample spans approximately 190,000 clones, around 75% being singletons. The source material was PBMCs. The source of these receptors is a woman aged 30 to 39 in good health and CMV-seronegative. The CDR3 runs from the conserved cysteine through the conserved F or W. The D gene is left open where the match is weak. Clone size is not always given. Where it is, it says once, few, many or a class for expanded clones.

d_call j_call v_call clone_size cdr3_nt cdr3_aa
TRBD2 TRBJ2-2 TRBV27 - TGTGCCAGCAGTTTATCACTAGCGGGAGACCTAAACACCGGGGAGCTGTTTTTT CASSLSLAGDLNTGELFF
TRBD2 TRBJ2-1 TRBV7-6 once TGTGCCAGCAGCTTTGGACTAGCGGGGGGCGATGAGCAGTTCTTC CASSFGLAGGDEQFF
TRBD1 TRBJ2-1 TRBV18 - TGTGCCAGCTCACCACACAGGGGACAGGACTTCCCTGAGAATGAGCAGTTCTTC CASSPHRGQDFPENEQFF
TRBD2 TRBJ2-6 TRBV6-4 once TGTGCCAGCAGCCCGGCGGGGGCTGGGGCCAACGTCCTGACTTTC CASSPAGAGANVLTF
TRBD2 TRBJ2-2 TRBV9 - TGTGCCAGCAGCCCTACAGGACTAGCGGGATGGGACACCGGGGAGCTGTTTTTT CASSPTGLAGWDTGELFF
- TRBJ1-1 TRBV30 - TGTGCCTGGAGTCCAACACGGGGGTGGACTGAAGCTTTCTTT CAWSPTRGWTEAFF
TRBD1 TRBJ2-2 TRBV7-6 - TGTGCCAGCAGCCATGGAAGACTCCGGGACAGAGGAACCGGGGAGCTGTTTTTT CASSHGRLRDRGTGELFF
- TRBJ1-5 TRBV7-8 - TGTGCCAGCAGCTTAGTATCCCAGCCCCAGCATTTT CASSLVSQPQHF
TRBD2 TRBJ2-2 TRBV6-1 - TGTGCCAGCAGTGGACAGCGTAGCGGGAGCACCGGGGAGCTGTTTTTT CASSGQRSGSTGELFF
- TRBJ1-2 TRBV4-2 - TGTGCCAGCAGCCTTTCTGCCGCTAACGGCTACACCTTC CASSLSAANGYTF
- TRBJ1-2 TRBV9 once TGTGCCAGCAGCCCGGCCTCGGGTCGTGGCTACACCTTC CASSPASGRGYTF
TRBD2 TRBJ2-1 TRBV28 - TGTGCCAGCAGTCTATGGCCTAAGCGGGGGGGAATACAAGGTGAGCAGTTCTTC CASSLWPKRGGIQGEQFF
TRBD1 TRBJ2-7 TRBV5-1 - TGCGCCAGCAGGCCGGGACAGGGGTTGAACGAGCAGTACTTC CASRPGQGLNEQYF
TRBD1 TRBJ1-3 TRBV5-1 - TGCGCCAGCAGCTCGACAGACAGGGGCTCTGGAAACACCATATATTTT CASSSTDRGSGNTIYF
- TRBJ2-7 TRBV5-4 - TGTGCCAGCAACTTGGGCAGGGACTCCTACGAGCAGTACTTC CASNLGRDSYEQYF
- TRBJ1-5 TRBV2 - TGTGCCAGCAGTGTAGGACCCACTCGGACAAAAAGCAATCAGCCCCAGCATTTT CASSVGPTRTKSNQPQHF